One sample yielded the 21 T cell receptor beta chains listed below, sequenced in a study of cytomegalovirus exposure and HLA in healthy donors. PCR employed 60 Vbeta and 13 Jbeta primers. The method was immunoSEQ multiplex PCR; TCRdb's version includes in-frame clones alone and lacks a portion of them. The sample has 100,000 to 150,000 clones; 81% are singletons. Sequencing was done on a sample of PBMCs. These receptors were taken from a man between 18 and 29 years old in good health and CMV-seronegative.

The chain couples TRBV11-2 to TRBJ2-7, with a weak D call TRBD1 (6 bases). This CDR3 is 13 amino acids long. Germline V CDR1 and CDR2: SGHAT, FQNNGV. V was clipped by 2 bases and J by 3 bases, with 8 bases between them. CDR3 DNA: TGTGCCAGCAGCTTATTAGGGGGCTACGAGCAGTACTTC. Amino acid sequence: CASSLLGGYEQYF.

V usage is TRBV10-3 and J usage is TRBJ1-5; D is perhaps TRBD1 (6 bases). V lost 0 bases and J 9 bases, leaving 15 bases between the germline ends. The germline V gene has CDR1 ENHRY and CDR2 SYGVKD. This CDR3 region has 15 residues. CDR3 sequence reads: CAISESMTGDTPQHF. The CDR3 coding sequence is TGTGCCATCAGTGAGTCGATGACAGGAGATACGCCCCAGCATTTT.

The V call is TRBV28, the J call TRBJ1-1; D is unresolved. V shed 4 bases and J shed 8 bases, with 11 bases lying between them. The CDR3 contains 12 residues. From germline, CDR1 is MDHEN and CDR2 SYDVKM. CDR3 nucleotides: TGTGCCAGCAGTTCCCACAGCCGCGAAGCTTTCTTT. This encodes CASSSHSREAFF.

The table lists this clone with a few counts. This chain uses TRBV15 with TRBJ2-6; maybe TRBD1 (5 bases). Germline CDR1 is LNHNV and CDR2 is YYDKDF (reference sequence). V lost 3 bases, J lost 1 base, and 16 bases lay in between. CDR3 length: 18 amino acids. CDR3 residues: CATSSTDSRSSGANVLTF. CDR3 DNA: TGTGCCACCAGCAGTACTGACAGCAGATCGTCTGGGGCCAACGTCCTGACTTTC.

The rearrangement uses TRBV10-1 and TRBJ2-3, with D hard to call. The CDR3 consists of 13 residues. Germline loops: CDR1 WNHNN, CDR2 SYGVQD (reference sequence). The germline V and J ends were trimmed by 3 bases and 4 bases, with 8 bases remaining between them. The CDR3 protein is CASSDRRSDTQYF. In DNA, the CDR3 is TGCGCCAGCAGTGATAGGCGGTCAGATACGCAGTATTTT.

V and J are TRBV27 and TRBJ1-1, with 7 bases lining up with TRBD1. CDR3 length: 15 amino acids. After removal of 8 bases from V and 0 bases from J, the junction contained 9 bases not matched to a gene. Germline assignment: CDR1 MNHEY and CDR2 SMNVEV (reference sequence). This CDR3 reads CASLKGGGMNTEAFF. CDR3 DNA sequence: TGTGCCAGCCTCAAAGGAGGGGGCATGAACACTGAAGCTTTCTTT.

This clone appeared a few times. This chain connects TRBV9 to TRBJ2-3, with 7 nucleotides matching TRBD1. The V and J ends lost 3 bases and 2 bases, in that order; junction bases with no gene match: 3. The CDR3 has 14 amino acids. Germline V gene sequence: CDR1 SGDLS, CDR2 YYNGEE. In DNA form, the CDR3 reads TGTGCCAGCAGCGAGACAGGGAACACAGATACGCAGTATTTT. As protein: CASSETGNTDTQYF.

This clone was observed a few times. This chain uses TRBV7-9 with TRBJ1-1; D ambiguous. V shed 5 bases and J shed 1 base, with 5 bases lying between them. The CDR3 spans 12 residues. The germline V gene encodes CDR1 SEHNR and CDR2 FQNEAQ (reference sequence). The CDR3 sequence: CASSEANTEAFF. As DNA, the CDR3 is TGTGCCAGCAGCGAAGCGAACACTGAAGCTTTCTTT.

The chain couples TRBV28 to TRBJ2-6; D is undetermined. V lost 7 bases, J lost 4 bases, and 14 bases lay in between. The CDR3 is 15 amino acids. Germline-derived CDR1 and CDR2 are MDHEN and SYDVKM. The CDR3 sequence: CASTQIPAGANVLTF. CDR3 bases: TGTGCCAGCACTCAAATTCCCGCGGGGGCCAACGTCCTGACTTTC.

The rearrangement uses TRBV28 and TRBJ1-1, with 8 bases fitting TRBD1. With V trimmed by 5 bases and J by 4 bases, 9 bases remained unmatched. The CDR3 has 15 residues. CDR1 is MDHEN, CDR2 SYDVKM, per germline. This CDR3 reads CASSPNRGSGTEAFF. The CDR3 DNA is TGTGCCAGCAGTCCAAACAGGGGGTCGGGCACTGAAGCTTTCTTT. Using reference TRBV28 and TRBJ1-1 for the parts outside the CDR3, the full variable domain is DVKVTQSSRYLVKRTGEKVFLECVQDMDHENMFWYRQDPGLGLRLIYFSYDVKMKEKGDIPEGYSVSREKKERFSLILESASTNQTSMYLCASSPNRGSGTEAFFGQGTRLTVV.

The chain combines TRBV7-2 with TRBJ2-1; TRBD2 aligns across 12 bases. The germline gives CDR1 SGHTA, CDR2 FQGNSA. This CDR3 has 15 amino acids. Trimming removed 10 bases from V and 4 bases from J; junction bases left unmatched: 8. The CDR3, as DNA: TGTGCCACCCGACTAGCGGGGGAGCTTTACAATGAGCAGTTCTTC. It translates to CATRLAGELYNEQFF.

The CDR3 here is CASSTGQGASYEQYF. In DNA form, the CDR3 reads TGCGCCAGCAGCACTGGACAGGGGGCCTCCTACGAGCAGTACTTC. V is TRBV5-1 and J is TRBJ2-5; 11 bases are shared with TRBD1. The J call may be wrong; the DNA end is better matched by TRBJ2-7. Germline V lookup: CDR1 SGHRS, CDR2 YFSETQ. The CDR3 loop spans 15 amino acids.

This sequence joins TRBV28 and TRBJ1-2, with D tentatively TRBD1 (6 bases). Germline CDR1 is MDHEN and CDR2 is SYDVKM. Trimming stripped 1 base from V and 0 bases from J, with 12 bases between. The CDR3 covers 16 residues. CDR3 sequence reads: CASSLSGTLANYGYTF. The CDR3 DNA reads as TGTGCCAGCAGTTTATCAGGGACACTGGCTAACTATGGCTACACCTTC.

The gene calls are TRBV6-5 and TRBJ1-2; no clear D gene. Trimming removed 6 bases from V and 8 bases from J, with 19 bases in between. CDR3 size: 14 residues. The V gene's germline CDR1 is MNHEY and CDR2 SVGAGI. CDR3 loop: CASSTSRALAGYTF. The CDR3 DNA reads TGTGCCAGCAGCACATCCCGGGCACTAGCCGGCTACACCTTC.

This chain connects TRBV19 to TRBJ2-2; 8 nucleotides line up with TRBD1. Per the germline V gene, CDR1 is LNHDA and CDR2 is SQIVND (reference sequence). The CDR3 runs to 17 residues. V was clipped by 2 bases and J by 6 bases; unmatched bases: 11. CDR3 DNA sequence: TGTGCCAGTAGTATACGTTCCAGGGGGCGGCAGTCCGGGGAGCTGTTTTTT. Its protein is CASSIRSRGRQSGELFF.

This clone was picked up one time. The chain links TRBV7-9 to TRBJ2-3, with D perhaps TRBD2 (5 bases). Germline CDR1 is SEHNR and CDR2 is FQNEAQ (reference sequence). The germline V and J ends were trimmed by 4 bases and 3 bases, with 5 bases remaining between them. This CDR3 has 12 amino acids. The CDR3 DNA is TGTGCCAGCAGCTCGGGGACAGATACGCAGTATTTT. Protein: CASSSGTDTQYF.

DNA for the CDR3: TGCGCCAGCAGTGAGTTTACACGGAACACTGAAGCTTTCTTT. This sequence encodes CASSEFTRNTEAFF. This chain uses TRBV10-2 with TRBJ1-1; no definite D call. There are 14 residues in the CDR3. V dropped 1 base and J dropped 1 base, with 7 bases sitting between them. CDR1 and CDR2 (germline): WSHSY, SAAADI.

The chain recombines TRBV6-5 with TRBJ1-1; 11 bases align to TRBD1. Per the germline V gene, CDR1 is MNHEY and CDR2 is SVGAGI. The CDR3 loop spans 15 amino acids. With 5 bases clipped from V and 4 bases from J, the junction kept 6 bases outside the gene matches. Here the CDR3 reads CASSPQGTGGTEAFF. CDR3 DNA: TGTGCCAGCAGTCCCCAAGGGACAGGGGGCACTGAAGCTTTCTTT.

The chain joins TRBV19 to TRBJ1-1; a possible D gene is TRBD1 (6 bases). The ends were cut back, 4 bases at V and 2 bases at J, with 11 bases in the middle. The CDR3 runs to 14 residues. Germline CDR1 reads LNHDA; CDR2 reads SQIVND (reference sequence). CDR3 protein: CASSNTGFNTEAFF. CDR3 in DNA: TGTGCCAGTAGTAATACAGGGTTTAACACTGAAGCTTTCTTT. The variable domain in full, completed from reference TRBV19 and TRBJ1-1, reads DGGITQSPKYLFRKEGQNVTLSCEQNLNHDAMYWYRQDPGQGLRLIYYSQIVNDFQKGDIAEGYSVSREKKESFPLTVTSAQKNPTAFYLCASSNTGFNTEAFFGQGTRLTVV.

This sequence joins TRBV12-1 and TRBJ1-2; TRBD1, the D gene given by the table, was not confirmed from the DNA. TRBV12-1 is classified as a pseudogene. The CDR3 has 16 residues. Here the CDR3 reads CASSRREVDRNYGYTF. CDR3 nucleotides: TGTGCCAGCAGCCGCCGGGAAGTAGACAGGAACTATGGCTACACCTTC.

The rearrangement joins TRBV5-1 to TRBJ1-5; a weak D match, TRBD1 (6 bases). The V gene's germline CDR1 is SGHRS and CDR2 YFSETQ. V was shortened by 4 bases and J by 4 bases, with 15 bases between the two germline ends. The CDR3 runs to 15 residues. CDR3 DNA: TGCGCCAGCAGCCCCCAGGACAGTTTAAATCAGCCCCAGCATTTT. It yields the protein CASSPQDSLNQPQHF.